This TCR beta chain was found in a study of response to subunit inactivated influenza vaccine. The study, taken as a whole, reports: Authors suggested seasonal influenza vaccinations each recruit few new T cells.

This clonotype was seen repeatedly, ten times or more. What it binds is not known. TCRdb passed the RT-PCR reads through MiXCR, listing each CDR3 protein once. The repertoire consists of hundreds of thousands of distinct CDR3 sequences, with 6.5% to 8% occurring once and the leading ten covering 10% to 15%. Germline CDR1 SGHDT, CDR2 YYEEEE. The CDR3 covers 15 residues. V was clipped by 4 bases and J by 0 bases, with 14 bases between them. The chain joins TRBV5-6 to TRBJ2-7, with D unresolved. Sequenced here: PBMCs from blood, sampled around 25 months after vaccination. This clonotype was sampled from a man between 50 and 69 years old who received an inactivated influenza vaccine. CDR3 in DNA: TGTGCCAGCAGCCCCCTATACTCGGACTCCTACGAGCAGTACTTC. Translation: CASSPLYSDSYEQYF. The whole variable domain, filled in from reference TRBV5-6 and TRBJ2-7, reads DAGVTQSPTHLIKTRGQQVTLRCSPKSGHDTVSWYQQALGQGPQFIFQYYEEEERQRGNFPDRFSGHQFPNYSSELNVNALLLGDSALYLCASSPLYSDSYEQYFGPGTRLTVT.